These 21 T cell receptor beta chains share one sample of origin, sequenced in a study of naive and memory T cell subsets. An equimolar mix of two oligonucleotides served as the beta constant-region primer for TRBC1 and TRBC2. Four rounds of PCR amplified the ligated cDNA using nested alpha and beta constant-region primers plus SP2. TCRdb recomputed calls from the UMI-ligation and nested PCR reads with MiXCR, one row per CDR3 protein. The data hold some 16,000 distinct CDR3 sequences, with approximately 8.6% observed a single time. The sequenced material came from central memory CD8+ T cells from blood. Receptors originate from a human donor in good health.

This clonotype is labeled medium-sized. The chain joins TRBV28 to TRBJ2-3; 7 positions match TRBD2. The junction had 1 base not matched to a gene; V was cut back by 3 bases and J by 4 bases. The length of the CDR3 is 13 residues. Per germline, CDR1 MDHEN and CDR2 SYDVKM. The CDR3 region is CASSLGGADTQYF. For the CDR3, the DNA is TGTGCCAGCAGTTTGGGGGGGGCAGATACGCAGTATTTT.

This clonotype was seen repeatedly, ten times or more. The chain has TRBV18 and TRBJ1-5; D remains unclear. The CDR3 sequence is 17 residues long. Germline V gene sequence: CDR1 KGHSH, CDR2 LQKENI. Trimming left V 3 bases short and J 3 bases short, with 18 bases between. The CDR3 is CASSPSFVQDYNQPQHF. Here the CDR3 DNA reads TGTGCCAGCTCACCGTCGTTCGTTCAGGACTACAATCAGCCCCAGCATTTT.

This clonotype is labeled medium-sized. The chain links TRBV20-1 to TRBJ2-1; 11 bases are a match to TRBD2. CDR1 and CDR2 (germline): DFQATT, SNEGSKA (reference sequence). V shed 1 base, J shed 14 bases, and the junction held 13 bases outside the gene matches. This CDR3 contains 15 residues. In DNA form, the CDR3 reads TGCAGTGCTAGAGGCCTCACTAGCGGGGGCACCGGGGAGTTCTTC. This gives the protein CSARGLTSGGTGEFF.

CDR3 DNA sequence: TGTGCCAGCAGGGAAGGGGGAGGCTACGAGCAGTACTTC. Protein product: CASREGGGYEQYF. This chain uses TRBV12-3 or TRBV12-4 with TRBJ2-7; D tentatively reads TRBD1 or TRBD2 (6 bases each). This CDR3 region has 13 residues. V was cut by 6 bases and J by 3 bases, with 12 bases left in between.

The chain employs TRBV29-1 and TRBJ2-3, with D hard to call. V was pared by 4 bases and J by 6 bases, with 17 bases between. This CDR3 comprises 14 residues. Germline V gives CDR1 SQVTM, CDR2 ANQGSEA. CDR3 sequence: CSVVQVSPRDTQYF. Written as DNA, the CDR3 is TGCAGCGTTGTGCAGGTTTCTCCGAGGGATACGCAGTATTTT.

In this sample, this clonotype turned up a few times. V usage is TRBV19 and J usage is TRBJ2-3, with 8 nucleotides matching TRBD2. J was trimmed by 6 bases and V by 1 base; bases with no gene match: 6. The CDR3 extends over 15 amino acids. Looked up from germline, CDR1 is LNHDA and CDR2 is SQIVND (reference sequence). The CDR3 spells CASSIAAGGGDTQYF. The CDR3 coding sequence is TGTGCCAGTAGTATAGCGGCGGGGGGAGGGGATACGCAGTATTTT.

This clonotype was picked up many times. This chain uses TRBV6-1 with TRBJ1-4; D is unclear. This CDR3 comprises 15 residues. The germline CDR1 and CDR2 sequences are MNHNS and SASEGT. V was cut by 2 bases and J by 1 base, with 8 bases left in between. CDR3 residues: CASSESEGTNEKLFF. The CDR3 nucleotides are TGTGCCAGCAGTGAATCTGAGGGAACTAATGAAAAACTGTTTTTT.

This clonotype has a handful of counts. This rearrangement joins TRBV28 to TRBJ1-6; tentatively, D is TRBD1 (6 bases). Germline V lookup: CDR1 MDHEN, CDR2 SYDVKM. V lost 5 bases and J 10 bases, leaving 12 bases between the germline ends. CDR3 length: 13 residues. The CDR3 is CASSEARGSPLHF. CDR3 sequence (DNA): TGTGCCAGCAGTGAAGCAAGGGGGTCACCCCTCCACTTT.

The V call is TRBV7-9, the J call TRBJ2-7; D assignment may be TRBD1 or TRBD2 (5 bases each). The CDR3 sequence is 15 residues long. Trimming left V 5 bases short and J 5 bases short, with 19 bases between. Germline V gene sequence: CDR1 SEHNR, CDR2 FQNEAQ (reference sequence). Here the CDR3 reads CASSPDLGVRNEQYF. For the CDR3, the DNA is TGTGCCAGCAGCCCTGATTTGGGGGTCCGGAACGAGCAGTACTTC.

The rearrangement links TRBV13 to TRBJ2-4; TRBD2 agrees at 8 bases. Germline V CDR1 and CDR2: PRHDT, FYEKMQ (reference sequence). This CDR3 has 17 amino acids. Germline trimming cut 2 bases from V and 0 bases from J; bases unmatched to any gene: 6. For the CDR3, the DNA is TGTGCCAGCAGCTTACGGGAGGGGGGAATAGCCAAAAACATTCAGTACTTC. Translation: CASSLREGGIAKNIQYF.

This clonotype was picked up a small number of times. The J gene is TRBJ1-4, the V gene TRBV4-3, with D perhaps TRBD1 (6 bases). The germline V gene encodes CDR1 LGHNA and CDR2 YSLEER. V gave up 3 bases and J gave up 10 bases, with 21 bases separating them. The CDR3 is 16 residues long. In DNA, the CDR3 is TGCGCCAGCAGCCACACGAGAGGACAGCAAAGGGGAAAACTGTTTTTT. Translating it yields CASSHTRGQQRGKLFF.

The V gene is TRBV6-2 or TRBV6-3, the J gene TRBJ2-3; no clear D gene. From germline, CDR1 is MNHEY and CDR2 SVGEGT. V lost 2 bases to trimming and J lost 2 bases, with 11 bases between them. The CDR3 is 15 amino acids. CDR3 bases: TGTGCCAGCAGTTACGGCGACGCCTACACAGATACGCAGTATTTT. Protein sequence: CASSYGDAYTDTQYF.

Ten or more counts support this clonotype. This rearrangement joins TRBV12-3 or TRBV12-4 to TRBJ2-5; D is unresolved. The CDR3 is 13 residues long. Trimming shortened V by 3 bases and J by 4 bases, and 9 bases separated the two germline ends. CDR3 DNA: TGTGCCAGCAGTTTCCCGGAAGGAGAGACCCAGTACTTC. Its translation is CASSFPEGETQYF.

This clonotype was seen at least ten times. The CDR3 sequence is CSVEDHTGGEEKLFF. DNA of the CDR3: TGCAGCGTTGAAGATCATACGGGAGGCGAGGAAAAACTGTTTTTT. This chain uses TRBV29-1 with TRBJ1-4; D is undetermined. Per germline, CDR1 SQVTM and CDR2 ANQGSEA. The CDR3 consists of 15 residues. V was pared by 0 bases and J by 8 bases, with 16 bases between.

Concerning this clonotype itself: The germline gene is not matched at one end of the junction; a read error may be the cause. The chain has TRBV7-9 and TRBJ2-7; D gene unclear. CDR3 size: 16 residues. Germline V gene data show CDR1 as SEHNR and CDR2 as FQNEAQ (reference sequence). CDR3 protein: CASSSLTGLPSHEQYF. CDR3 DNA: TGTGCCAGCAGCTCGCTAACGGGCCTCCCCTCCCACGAGCAGTACTTC.

The sample holds a few counts of this clonotype. The V and J genes are TRBV6-2 or TRBV6-3 and TRBJ2-3, with TRBD2 identical over 7 bases. Trimming at V came to 8 bases and at J to 0 bases, leaving 5 bases not matched to a gene. Germline values: CDR1 MNHEY, CDR2 SVGEGT. This CDR3 region has 14 residues. CDR3 in amino acids: CASGSGESTDTQYF. The DNA for the CDR3 is TGTGCCAGCGGGAGCGGGGAGAGCACAGATACGCAGTATTTT.

This clonotype was seen more than once but under ten times. The rearrangement uses TRBV12-3 or TRBV12-4 and TRBJ1-1; no clear D. The V gene lost 5 bases and the J gene lost 6 bases, with 10 bases spanning the gap. The CDR3 totals 12 residues. The chain's CDR3 is CASSPTTPEAFF. CDR3 DNA: TGTGCCAGCAGTCCGACGACACCTGAAGCTTTCTTT.

The chain recombines TRBV19 with TRBJ2-1; TRBD1 matches 9 bases. Trimming took 7 bases from V and 3 from J; bases not matched to a gene: 1. The length of the CDR3 is 13 residues. The V gene's germline CDR1 is LNHDA and CDR2 SQIVND (reference sequence). CDR3 in DNA: TGTGCCAGTAACAGGGGGCTCTACAATGAGCAGTTCTTC. It yields the protein CASNRGLYNEQFF.

With respect to this clonotype: A clone one base away is much larger, so this may be a read error. Because the CDR3 is missing its conserved closing phenylalanine or tryptophan, this is likely a read error. The rearrangement uses TRBV20-1 and TRBJ2-7, with D tentatively TRBD2 (6 bases). V gave up 0 bases and J gave up 3 bases, with 12 bases separating them. The CDR3 totals 14 residues. Germline V lookup: CDR1 DFQATT, CDR2 SNEGSKA (reference sequence). The CDR3 bases are TGCAGTGCTAGAGATGGGAGGATTGACTACGAGCAGTACCTC. Amino acids: CSARDGRIDYEQYL.

Only a few counts were recorded for this clonotype. V is TRBV19 and J is TRBJ1-6; D possibly corresponds to TRBD1 (5 bases). Germline V CDR1 and CDR2: LNHDA, SQIVND (reference sequence). The CDR3 is made up of 14 amino acids. V was shortened by 7 bases and J by 7 bases, with 14 bases between the two germline ends. CDR3 sequence (DNA): TGTGCCAGTACACTCTCGGGACTCAATTCACCCCTCCACTTT. Translated, it gives CASTLSGLNSPLHF.

This clonotype counts as medium-sized. V is TRBV29-1 and J is TRBJ2-7; 11 bases are a match to TRBD2. The junction had 6 bases not matched to a gene; V was cut back by 0 bases and J by 5 bases. The CDR3 extends over 15 amino acids. Germline lookup yields CDR1 SQVTM and CDR2 ANQGSEA. The CDR3 loop is CSVEDATSGSDEQYF. In nucleotides, the CDR3 is TGCAGCGTTGAAGATGCAACTAGCGGGAGTGACGAGCAGTACTTC.